The next 12 T cell receptor beta chains were all read from a single sample in a study of blood T cell repertoires in COVID-19. Clones were sequenced by immunoSEQ multiplex PCR, and TCRdb holds only the in-frame ones, with some missing. The sample shows around 210,000 clones, roughly 88% of them seen only once. Sequencing was performed on peripheral blood. The receptors here all came from a young man with active or convalescent COVID-19.

This chain uses TRBV18 with TRBJ2-4, with TRBD2 matching over 8 bases. V was pared by 6 bases and J by 0 bases, with 10 bases of the junction left unmatched. Germline loops: CDR1 KGHSH, CDR2 LQKENI. The CDR3 runs 17 residues. The CDR3 bases are TGTGCCAGCTCCGATATTAGCGGGATCCTAGCCAAAAACATTCAGTACTTC. Protein sequence: CASSDISGILAKNIQYF.

The genes are TRBV3-1 (or the pseudogene TRBV3-2) and TRBJ2-1; TRBD2 is a possible D gene (6 bases). The germline V gene has CDR1 LGHDT and CDR2 YNNKEL (reference sequence). The CDR3 contains 15 residues. V was cut by 4 bases and J by 0 bases, with 10 bases left in between. The CDR3 region is CASSLGLSSYNEQFF. The CDR3 DNA follows: TGTGCCAGCAGCCTGGGACTCAGCTCCTACAATGAGCAGTTCTTC.

The chain couples TRBV6-1 to TRBJ2-7, with 11 nucleotides matching TRBD2. The CDR3 extends over 16 amino acids. V dropped 1 base and J dropped 3; count of bases not matched to a gene: 5. The germline V gene has CDR1 MNHNS and CDR2 SASEGT. The CDR3 region is CASSEVGTSGYYEQYF. CDR3 nucleotide sequence: TGTGCCAGCAGTGAAGTCGGGACTAGCGGTTACTACGAGCAGTACTTC.

The chain uses TRBV7-2 and TRBJ2-5; 8 bases line up with TRBD1. The junction had 10 bases not matched to a gene; V was cut back by 5 bases and J by 5 bases. Germline CDR1 reads SGHTA; CDR2 reads FQGNSA. The CDR3 length is 15 residues. CDR3 in DNA: TGTGCCAGCAGCCCACGATCGGACAGGGAGGAGACCCAGTACTTC. This translates into CASSPRSDREETQYF.

The chain uses TRBV7-9 and TRBJ2-1; D possibly corresponds to TRBD1 (5 bases). CDR1 and CDR2 (germline): SEHNR, FQNEAQ (reference sequence). The V gene lost 2 bases and the J gene lost 5 bases, with 19 bases spanning the gap. The CDR3 sequence is 17 residues long. The CDR3 region is CASSLRGGRAVDNEQFF. The CDR3 DNA is TGTGCCAGCAGCTTAAGGGGCGGAAGGGCCGTCGACAATGAGCAGTTCTTC.

The count of this clone is one. The chain is built from TRBV15 and TRBJ1-4, with 7 nucleotides matching TRBD1. V shed 5 bases, J shed 7 bases, and the junction held 7 bases outside the gene matches. The CDR3 is made up of 14 amino acids. CDR1 and CDR2 (germline): LNHNV, YYDKDF (reference sequence). CDR3 sequence reads: CATSATGVREKLFF. The DNA of the CDR3 is TGTGCCACCAGCGCAACAGGGGTCCGTGAAAAACTGTTTTTT.

The rearrangement links TRBV2 to TRBJ2-7; TRBD2 aligns across 11 bases. Germline V gene lookup returns CDR1 SNHLY and CDR2 FYNNEI. V lost 4 bases to trimming and J lost 3 bases; unmatched junction nucleotides: 2. This CDR3 contains 14 residues. The CDR3 coding sequence is TGTGCCAGCAGTGCACTAGCGGGAGTCTACGAGCAGTACTTC. This gives the protein CASSALAGVYEQYF.

The chain couples TRBV29-1 to TRBJ2-5; 12 bases agree with TRBD2. With 7 bases clipped from V and 4 bases from J, the junction kept 13 bases outside the gene matches. The germline V gene has CDR1 SQVTM and CDR2 ANQGSEA. This CDR3 region has 16 residues. CDR3 in amino acids: CSGRKGQGLAGETQYF. Here the CDR3 DNA reads TGCAGCGGTAGAAAGGGACAGGGACTAGCGGGAGAGACCCAGTACTTC.

This chain links TRBV27 with TRBJ2-1, with D possibly matching TRBD2 (6 bases). Germline V CDR1 and CDR2: MNHEY, SMNVEV (reference sequence). Trimming took 6 bases from V and 6 from J, leaving 18 bases between them. The CDR3 has 15 residues. Written as DNA, the CDR3 is TGTGCCAGCAGAATAAGAACTAGCTATAGCAATGAGCAGTTCTTC. It encodes CASRIRTSYSNEQFF.

The rearrangement joins TRBV27 to TRBJ1-6, with D maybe TRBD1 (5 bases). Germline CDR1 and CDR2: MNHEY and SMNVEV (reference sequence). V dropped 7 bases and J dropped 5 bases, with 24 bases sitting between them. The length of the CDR3 is 18 residues. The CDR3 bases are TGTGCCAGCAAAACTTGGGGCAATACGAAATTAAATAATTCACCCCTCCACTTT. It is translated as CASKTWGNTKLNNSPLHF.

The rearrangement uses TRBV3-1 (or the pseudogene TRBV3-2) and TRBJ2-5, with 11 bases matching TRBD2. The germline gives CDR1 LGHDT, CDR2 YNNKEL (reference sequence). The CDR3 extends over 19 amino acids. J gave up 2 bases and V 1 base, and 12 bases lay outside the gene matches. CDR3 protein: CASSQGLAGGWMVQETQYF. CDR3 nucleotides: TGTGCCAGCAGCCAAGGTCTAGCGGGAGGCTGGATGGTGCAAGAGACCCAGTACTTC.

CDR3 sequence (DNA): TGTGCCTGGAGGGGGGGACCCTACGAGCAGTACTTC. Translating gives CAWRGGPYEQYF. The chain has TRBV30 and TRBJ2-7; D perhaps matches TRBD2 (6 bases). The CDR3 runs 12 residues. CDR1 is GTSNPN and CDR2 is SVGIG in the germline V gene (reference sequence). V was clipped by 3 bases and J by 2 bases, with 8 bases between them.